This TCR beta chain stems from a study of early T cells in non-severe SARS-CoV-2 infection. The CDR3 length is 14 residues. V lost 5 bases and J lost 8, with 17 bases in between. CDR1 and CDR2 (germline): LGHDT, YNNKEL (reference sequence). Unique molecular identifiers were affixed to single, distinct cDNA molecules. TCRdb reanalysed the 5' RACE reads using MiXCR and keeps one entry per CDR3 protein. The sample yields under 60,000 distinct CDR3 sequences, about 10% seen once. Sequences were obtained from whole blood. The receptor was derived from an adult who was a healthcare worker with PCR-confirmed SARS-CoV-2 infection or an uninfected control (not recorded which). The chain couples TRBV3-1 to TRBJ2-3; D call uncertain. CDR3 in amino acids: CASSNTGRRRTQYF. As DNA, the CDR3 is TGTGCCAGCAGCAACACCGGGCGGCGGCGTACGCAGTATTTT.